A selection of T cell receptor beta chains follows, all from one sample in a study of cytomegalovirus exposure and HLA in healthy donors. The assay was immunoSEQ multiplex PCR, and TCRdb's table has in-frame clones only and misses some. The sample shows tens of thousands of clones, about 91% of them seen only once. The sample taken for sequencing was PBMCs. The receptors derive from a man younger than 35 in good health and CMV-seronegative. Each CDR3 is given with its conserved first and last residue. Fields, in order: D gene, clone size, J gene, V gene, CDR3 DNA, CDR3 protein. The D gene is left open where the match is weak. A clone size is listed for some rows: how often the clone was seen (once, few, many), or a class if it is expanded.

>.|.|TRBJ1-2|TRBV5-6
TGTGCCAGCAGCTTGAGGCAGACTTCTAACTATGGCTACACCTTC
CASSLRQTSNYGYTF
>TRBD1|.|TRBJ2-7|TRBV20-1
TGCAGTGCTCCCCGGGACAGGGAGCAGTACTTC
CSAPRDREQYF
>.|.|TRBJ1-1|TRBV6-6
TGTGCCAGCAGCCTACAGGGTAACACTGAAGCTTTCTTT
CASSLQGNTEAFF
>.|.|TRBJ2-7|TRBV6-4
TGTGCCAGCAGTGACTCGGGGGCCCCCCACGAGCAGTACTTC
CASSDSGAPHEQYF
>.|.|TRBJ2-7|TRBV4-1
TGCGCCAGCAGCCCCCATCCTTGGACAGTCTCGCCTTCCTACGAGCAGTACTTC
CASSPHPWTVSPSYEQYF
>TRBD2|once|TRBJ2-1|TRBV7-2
TGTGCCAGCAGCGTCGATCCGGGACTAGCCTACAATGAGCAGTTCTTC
CASSVDPGLAYNEQFF
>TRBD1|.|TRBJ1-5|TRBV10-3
TGTGCCATCAAGACAGGGGGGGATAGCAATCAGCCCCAGCATTTT
CAIKTGGDSNQPQHF
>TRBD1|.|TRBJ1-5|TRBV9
TGTGCCAGCAGCGCAGGGACAGTTAATCAGCCCCAGCATTTT
CASSAGTVNQPQHF
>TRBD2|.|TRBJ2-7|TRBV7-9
TGTGCCAGCAGCCTTAGCGGGGGGTCCTACGAGCAGTACTTC
CASSLSGGSYEQYF
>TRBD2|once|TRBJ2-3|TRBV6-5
TGTGCCAGCAGTGGAGCGGGGTATGGGCAGTATTTT
CASSGAGYGQYF
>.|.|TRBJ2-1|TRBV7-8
TGTGCCAGCAGCGCCAGCTCCTACAATGAGCAGTTCTTC
CASSASSYNEQFF
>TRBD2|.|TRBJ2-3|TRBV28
TGTGCCAGCAGTTTTTTCTTAGCGGGAGCGGGAGATACGCAGTATTTT
CASSFFLAGAGDTQYF
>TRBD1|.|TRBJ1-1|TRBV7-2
TGTGCCAGCAGCCGAGACGGACAGGGACAGGCTTTCTTT
CASSRDGQGQAFF
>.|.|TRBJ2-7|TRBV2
TGTGCCAGCAGCGCACGCCGGGACACCAAGCAGTACTTC
CASSARRDTKQYF
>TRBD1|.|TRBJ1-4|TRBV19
TGTGCCAGTAGCACAATTCCGGGACAGCCTAATGAAAAACTGTTTTTT
CASSTIPGQPNEKLFF
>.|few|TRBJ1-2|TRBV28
TGTGCCAGCAGTCGCACGAAATCCCCAGTGGGCTACACCTTC
CASSRTKSPVGYTF